Each of the 16 T cell receptor beta chains below was sequenced from the same sample in a study of T cells after yellow fever vaccination. Using its own MiXCR run on the 5' RACE reads, TCRdb lists one record per CDR3 protein. The data contain around 360,000 distinct CDR3 sequences, 9.5% to 13% of them singletons. Source: PBMCs, taken on the day of the first yellow fever vaccination. The receptors were gathered from a man in his late teens or twenties who received the YFV17D yellow fever vaccine.

The chain links TRBV20-1 to TRBJ1-2; no clear D. The ends were cut back, 4 bases at V and 2 bases at J, with 17 bases in the middle. Germline CDR1 and CDR2: DFQATT and SNEGSKA (reference sequence). This CDR3 has 15 residues. Here the CDR3 DNA reads TGCAGTGCTACCCACCACCTGGACGGAAACTATGGCTACACCTTC. It yields the protein CSATHHLDGNYGYTF.

V and J are TRBV27 and TRBJ2-3; D gene unclear. CDR3 size: 14 residues. Per germline, CDR1 MNHEY and CDR2 SMNVEV (reference sequence). The V end was cut by 4 bases, the J end by 4 bases, with 12 bases between. The CDR3 loop reads CASSSSLGADTQYF. In nucleotides, the CDR3 is TGTGCCAGCAGTTCCTCTTTGGGCGCAGATACGCAGTATTTT.

On this clonotype itself: A much larger clone differs from this one at a single base, so this may be a read error. The rearrangement uses TRBV6-4 and TRBJ2-3; 7 bases match TRBD1. The ends lost 2 bases at V and 4 bases at J; junction bases unmatched: 6. This CDR3 comprises 15 residues. Germline V gives CDR1 MRHNA, CDR2 SNTAGT. The CDR3 region is CASSDGIGGADTQYF. The CDR3 DNA is TGTGCCAGCAGTGACGGGATAGGGGGCGCAGATACGCAGTATTTT.

The chain is built from TRBV10-3 and TRBJ2-2, with D uncertain. V was shortened by 7 bases and J by 0 bases, with 6 bases between the two germline ends. Per the germline V gene, CDR1 is ENHRY and CDR2 is SYGVKD. This CDR3 spans 13 amino acids. DNA of the CDR3: TGTGCCATCAAAGACGCGAACACCGGGGAGCTGTTTTTT. Its translation: CAIKDANTGELFF.

The V and J genes are TRBV6-4 and TRBJ1-1; D call uncertain. The length of the CDR3 is 13 residues. Trimming removed 2 bases from V and 1 base from J, with 5 bases in between. The germline V gene has CDR1 MRHNA and CDR2 SNTAGT. CDR3 nucleotide sequence: TGTGCCAGCAGTGACCGTGGGAACACTGAAGCTTTCTTT. It specifies CASSDRGNTEAFF.

The sample holds a few counts of this clonotype. The gene calls are TRBV15 and TRBJ1-1; D ambiguous. Trimming removed 3 bases at V and 11 bases at J, with 19 bases between. CDR3 length: 14 amino acids. Germline loops: CDR1 LNHNV, CDR2 YYDKDF (reference sequence). CDR3 in amino acids: CATSREFVGIGAFF. CDR3 bases: TGTGCCACCAGCAGGGAGTTCGTGGGGATTGGGGCTTTCTTT.

This clonotype was counted a few times. This chain uses TRBV7-2 with TRBJ2-1; 12 bases align to TRBD2. The CDR3 is made up of 15 amino acids. Per the germline V gene, CDR1 is SGHTA and CDR2 is FQGNSA. After removal of 5 bases from V and 6 bases from J, the junction contained 5 bases not matched to a gene. CDR3 sequence: CASSRASGGANEQFF. The CDR3 DNA follows: TGTGCCAGCAGCCGTGCTAGCGGGGGGGCCAATGAGCAGTTCTTC.

In nucleotides, the CDR3 is TGTGCCAGCAGTTTAGGTACACCGAACTATGGCTACACCTTC. Its protein is CASSLGTPNYGYTF. The V and J genes are TRBV12-3 or TRBV12-4 and TRBJ1-2; D remains unclear. The CDR3 has 14 amino acids. V was shortened by 1 base and J by 2 bases, with 8 bases between the two germline ends.

This clonotype has a handful of counts. The chain carries TRBV7-9 and TRBJ1-1, with D possibly TRBD1 on 5 matching bases. The CDR3 consists of 16 residues. Trimming stripped 1 base from V and 3 bases from J, with 15 bases between. Germline V CDR1 and CDR2: SEHNR, FQNEAQ (reference sequence). Here the CDR3 DNA reads TGTGCCAGCAGCTTAGAGGGACGTCCGAGGGACACTGAAGCTTTCTTT. Translation: CASSLEGRPRDTEAFF.

This clonotype was counted a few times. The chain has TRBV5-1 and TRBJ1-1; a possible D gene is TRBD1 (5 bases). Germline CDR1 SGHRS, CDR2 YFSETQ. V lost 3 bases and J lost 3, with 15 bases in between. The CDR3 is 15 residues long. CDR3 region: CASSSGHLRHTEAFF. For the CDR3, the DNA is TGCGCCAGCAGCTCTGGACATCTCAGGCACACTGAAGCTTTCTTT.

This clonotype turned up a few times. This chain links TRBV6-2 or TRBV6-3 with TRBJ2-7, with D possibly matching TRBD2 (5 bases). Germline V lookup: CDR1 MNHEY, CDR2 SVGEGT. Trimming took off 4 bases at V and 7 bases at J, with 11 bases between the two ends. The CDR3 runs to 12 residues. The CDR3 DNA follows: TGTGCCAGCAGTTCGCGGGCGGTGGAGCAGTACGTC. Translated: CASSSRAVEQYV.

The chain links TRBV7-7 to TRBJ2-1, with 8 positions matching TRBD1. The germline V gene encodes CDR1 SSHAT and CDR2 FNYEAQ (reference sequence). This CDR3 region has 13 residues. V shed 5 bases and J 10 bases; nucleotides not matched to a gene: 7. The CDR3 DNA sequence: TGTGCCAGCAGCGCTGACAGGGGTGGCGAGCAGTTCTTC. This gives the protein CASSADRGGEQFF.

This clonotype was recorded a few times. The chain employs TRBV5-1 and TRBJ2-4; D is undetermined. CDR1 is SGHRS, CDR2 YFSETQ, per germline. This CDR3 comprises 12 residues. The V end was cut by 3 bases, the J end by 3 bases, with 4 bases between. CDR3 region: CASSYDKNIQYF. The CDR3 DNA sequence: TGCGCCAGCAGCTATGACAAAAACATTCAGTACTTC.

The table lists this clonotype with a few counts. The rearrangement links TRBV11-2 to TRBJ2-3; D is ambiguous. The germline CDR1 and CDR2 sequences are SGHAT and FQNNGV. The V end was cut by 1 base, the J end by 4 bases, with 12 bases between. The CDR3 is made up of 15 amino acids. CDR3 amino acids: CASSLGTAVPDTQYF. In nucleotides, the CDR3 is TGTGCCAGCAGCTTAGGCACCGCGGTTCCAGATACGCAGTATTTT.

This clonotype was detected only a few times. The chain has TRBV2 and TRBJ2-7; 7 bases map to TRBD1. V gave up 1 base and J gave up 6 bases; unmatched junction bases: 6. Germline lookup yields CDR1 SNHLY and CDR2 FYNNEI. CDR3 length: 14 amino acids. CDR3 region: CASSEDRGTREQYF. In DNA, the CDR3 is TGTGCCAGCAGTGAAGACAGGGGCACCCGCGAGCAGTACTTC.

This clonotype showed up just a few times. Germline is not matched at one junction end, which may reflect a read error. V and J are TRBV4-1 and TRBJ2-3, with 7 bases lining up with TRBD2. The CDR3 sequence is 12 residues long. Germline CDR1 reads MGHRA; CDR2 reads YSYEKL. The CDR3 nucleotides read TGCGCCAGCAGCTACGGGGAGGGGAGGTTGGATTTT. This sequence encodes CASSYGEGRLDF.